The 11 T cell receptor beta chains given below trace back to one sample, sequenced in a study of shared clonotypes between healthy human individuals. Repertoires were generated with immunoSEQ multiplex PCR, while TCRdb's copy carries only in-frame clones and drops some. Counted here are millions of clones, approximately 95% occurring once; the ten biggest clones make up 0.35% to 0.45%. Material: naive CD4+ T cells from PBMCs. Subset defined: CD45RA+ positively selected. The origin of the receptors is a man aged 18 to 30 in good health. Some clones in this sample may be carry-over from other donors' samples.

Note on this clone: Other nucleotide sequences in the sample specify the same CDR3. This sequence joins TRBV28 and TRBJ1-4, with no clear D. The CDR3 runs to 14 residues. CDR1 is MDHEN, CDR2 SYDVKM, per germline. With 3 bases removed from V and 0 bases from J, the gap between germline ends came to 5 bases. CDR3 nucleotides: TGTGCCAGCAGTTTTGGGGCAACTAATGAAAAACTGTTTTTT. Translating it yields CASSFGATNEKLFF.

V gene TRBV18 combines with J gene TRBJ2-3, with 12 bases aligning to TRBD1. With V trimmed by 2 bases and J by 5 bases, 11 bases remained unmatched. CDR1 is KGHSH, CDR2 LQKENI, per germline. There are 18 residues in the CDR3. The DNA for the CDR3 is TGTGCCAGCTCACCAATAAGTCCCGGGACAGGGGGCGAAGATACGCAGTATTTT. Protein product: CASSPISPGTGGEDTQYF. Filled out from reference TRBV18 and TRBJ2-3, the complete variable domain reads NAGVMQNPRHLVRRRGQEARLRCSPMKGHSHVYWYRQLPEEGLKFMVYLQKENIIDESGMPKERFSAEFPKEGPSILRIQQVVRGDSAAYFCASSPISPGTGGEDTQYFGPGTRLTVL.

This chain links TRBV4-2 with TRBJ2-3; TRBD1 or TRBD2 may be the D gene (5 bases each). The CDR3 covers 15 residues. The V end lost 3 bases, the J end lost 9 bases, and 19 bases lay between the germline ends. CDR1 is LGHNA and CDR2 is YNFKEQ in the germline V gene. The CDR3, as DNA: TGTGCCAGCAGCCAGGGCGGGTGGACCAGGGAAACGCAGTATTTT. This encodes CASSQGGWTRETQYF.

V usage is TRBV6-6 and J usage is TRBJ1-1, with D tentatively TRBD1 (5 bases). The CDR3 has 13 amino acids. Trimming stripped 10 bases from V and 5 bases from J, with 17 bases between. Germline lookup yields CDR1 MNHNY and CDR2 SVGAGI (reference sequence). CDR3 protein: CATFHTGGTEAFF. In DNA form, the CDR3 reads TGTGCCACATTCCACACGGGGGGGACTGAAGCTTTCTTT.

The V call is TRBV5-1, the J call TRBJ2-2, with D possibly matching TRBD1 (6 bases). Germline V gene lookup returns CDR1 SGHRS and CDR2 YFSETQ. The CDR3 contains 13 residues. Trimming removed 4 bases from V and 6 bases from J, with 10 bases in between. The chain's CDR3 is CASSRDRPGELFF. CDR3 coding DNA: TGCGCCAGCAGCCGAGACAGGCCCGGGGAGCTGTTTTTT.

The J gene is TRBJ2-1, the V gene TRBV7-2, with 8 bases identical to TRBD2. Per germline, CDR1 SGHTA and CDR2 FQGNSA. The J segment lost 6 bases and the V segment lost 5 bases, leaving 12 bases of the junction unmatched. The CDR3 extends over 16 amino acids. Written as DNA, the CDR3 is TGTGCCAGCAGCCTCTTAGCGGGAACCTTAGGCAATGAGCAGTTCTTC. It yields the protein CASSLLAGTLGNEQFF.

This rearrangement joins TRBV5-1 to TRBJ2-7; 9 bases fit TRBD1. Trimming at V came to 3 bases and at J to 1 base, leaving 5 bases not matched to a gene. Looked up from germline, CDR1 is SGHRS and CDR2 is YFSETQ. This CDR3 region has 15 residues. The CDR3 DNA reads as TGCGCCAGCAGCTCACAGGGGGCAGAGTCCTACGAGCAGTACTTC. This codes for CASSSQGAESYEQYF.

The chain recombines TRBV29-1 with TRBJ2-1, with 13 nucleotides matching TRBD2. After removal of 7 bases from V and 0 bases from J, the junction contained 3 bases not matched to a gene. The germline gives CDR1 SQVTM, CDR2 ANQGSEA. This CDR3 is built from 15 residues. In nucleotides, the CDR3 is TGCAGCGACCGACTAGCGGGAGGCTCCTACAATGAGCAGTTCTTC. Residues: CSDRLAGGSYNEQFF.

The chain couples TRBV5-6 to TRBJ2-7, with D possibly being TRBD1 (5 bases). Germline lookup yields CDR1 SGHDT and CDR2 YYEEEE. Between the trimmed V and J ends, which lost 2 bases and 3 bases, there was a span of 9 bases. This CDR3 region has 13 residues. CDR3 residues: CASSLLDSYEQYF. The DNA for the CDR3 is TGTGCCAGCAGCTTACTTGACAGCTACGAGCAGTACTTC.

V gene TRBV6-5 combines with J gene TRBJ2-1; no firm D call. The ends were cut back, 0 bases at V and 7 bases at J, with 7 bases in the middle. CDR1 MNHEY and CDR2 SVGAGI come from the germline V gene. This CDR3 comprises 13 residues. Written as DNA, the CDR3 is TGTGCCAGCAGTTACTCCCAGAGGAATGAGCAGTTCTTC. This gives the protein CASSYSQRNEQFF.

This clone was observed a single time. The chain links TRBV6-1 to TRBJ1-1; no firm D call. V lost 6 bases, J lost 5 bases, and 10 bases lay in between. CDR3 size: 12 residues. Germline lookup yields CDR1 MNHNS and CDR2 SASEGT. In DNA, the CDR3 is TGTGCCAGCAGCCAGGTGGGGACTGAAGCTTTCTTT. Translating it yields CASSQVGTEAFF.